The source of this T cell receptor beta chain is a study of T-cell reconstitution after alpha-beta-depleted transplantation in children (dated by TCRdb to 2015 to 2016). Regarding the study in general: The study quantitatively tracked T-cell immune reconstitution after TCRalphabeta/CD19-depleted allogeneic hematopoietic cell transplantation in children using TCR repertoire profiling.

Library generation was performed with PCR. TCRdb shows the sequencer as Illumina HiSeq 2500. TCR libraries were prepared with molecular barcoding, using unique molecular identifiers to normalize TCRbeta repertoire quantification. TCRdb ran its own pipeline on the public reads, namely fastp trimming at Q25 and MiXCR clone calling, and kept in-frame beta chains. Rows matching on CDR3 protein sequence are summarized as one entry with the most common DNA and genes. This sample is represented by a few hundred thousand distinct CDR3 sequences; roughly an eighth of them were singletons. The ten largest make up around 6.1% of the sample. Taken from cysteine to phenylalanine, the CDR3 has 14 residues. Just CDR3 DNA is preserved here, 42 bases in frame from base 1. Reading the germline V gene (reference sequence) gives CDR1 DFQATT and CDR2 SNEGSKA. V lost 4 bases and J lost 6 bases, and the count of bases not matched to a germline gene is 3.

As to this clonotype: Its antigen has not been determined. Base qualities are not recorded, but no much larger clone differs from it by a single base.

The origin of this receptor is a human donor who donated a stem cell graft to a child with combined immunodeficiency. Sequenced here: PBMCs from the stem cell graft donor, sampled from the stem cell graft. The sequence links TRBV20-1 to TRBJ2-3; 14 bases in the junction line up with TRBD2. Here the CDR3 is given as CSATGLAGADTQYF. The DNA sequence is given as TGCAGTGCTACGGGACTAGCGGGGGCGGATACGCAGTATTTT.